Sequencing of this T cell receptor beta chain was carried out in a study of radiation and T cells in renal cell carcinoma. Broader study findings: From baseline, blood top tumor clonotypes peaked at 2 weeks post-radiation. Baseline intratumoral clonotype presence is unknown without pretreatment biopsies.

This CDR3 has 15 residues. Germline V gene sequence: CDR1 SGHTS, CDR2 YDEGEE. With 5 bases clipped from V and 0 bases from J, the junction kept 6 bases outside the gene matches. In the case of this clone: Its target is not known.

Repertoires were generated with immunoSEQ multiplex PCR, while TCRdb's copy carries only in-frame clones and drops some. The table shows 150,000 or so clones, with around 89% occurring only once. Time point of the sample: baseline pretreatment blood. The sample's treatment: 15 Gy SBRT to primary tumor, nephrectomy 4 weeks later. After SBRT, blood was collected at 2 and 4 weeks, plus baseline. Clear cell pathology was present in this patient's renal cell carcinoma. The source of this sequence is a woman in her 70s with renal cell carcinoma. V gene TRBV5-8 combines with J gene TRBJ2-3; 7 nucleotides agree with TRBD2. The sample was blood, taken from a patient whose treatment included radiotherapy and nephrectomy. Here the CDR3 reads CASSLGGASTDTQYF. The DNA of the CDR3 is TGTGCCAGCAGTCTGGGAGGGGCTAGCACAGATACGCAGTATTTT.